Below are 31 T cell receptor beta chains sequenced from a single sample in a study of T cell responses to AZD1222 COVID-19 vaccine. Clones were sequenced by immunoSEQ multiplex PCR, and TCRdb holds only the in-frame ones, with some missing. The sample lists about 140,000 clones; 90% to 95% were seen once. The sample consisted of peripheral blood, taken 28 days after the second AZD1222 dose. These receptors were taken from an adult who received the AZD1222 COVID-19 vaccine.

This chain links TRBV10-3 with TRBJ1-6; TRBD1 is a possible D gene (6 bases). The CDR3 is made up of 13 amino acids. Germline V gene sequence: CDR1 ENHRY, CDR2 SYGVKD. The germline V and J ends were trimmed by 10 bases and 7 bases, with 14 bases remaining between them. Written as DNA, the CDR3 is TGTGCCACCAGACCAGGGGAGAATTCACCCCTCCACTTT. Amino acids: CATRPGENSPLHF.

The chain joins TRBV5-1 to TRBJ2-3; the D gene is possibly TRBD2 (6 bases). CDR1 is SGHRS, CDR2 YFSETQ, per germline. Trimming cost V 2 bases and J 0 bases, with 16 bases left between them. CDR3 length: 17 amino acids. CDR3 in DNA: TGCGCCAGCAGCTTTTCCCCCCCGGGGACTAGCACAGATACGCAGTATTTT. Translated, it gives CASSFSPPGTSTDTQYF.

The chain is built from TRBV4-1 and TRBJ2-1, with D perhaps matching TRBD2 (6 bases). With 3 bases removed from V and 5 bases from J, the gap between germline ends came to 8 bases. Per germline, CDR1 MGHRA and CDR2 YSYEKL. This CDR3 contains 13 residues. CDR3 in DNA: TGCGCCAGCAGCCAGGGACTCAACAATGAGCAGTTCTTC. Its translation is CASSQGLNNEQFF.

The chain combines TRBV27 with TRBJ2-7; tentatively, D is TRBD1 (6 bases). This CDR3 spans 12 amino acids. V shed 4 bases and J shed 11 bases, with 15 bases lying between them. Germline V lookup: CDR1 MNHEY, CDR2 SMNVEV (reference sequence). CDR3 DNA sequence: TGTGCCAGCAGTTCCTTACAGGGTAGGGAGTACTTC. Protein product: CASSSLQGREYF.

J is TRBJ1-2 and V is TRBV7-2; tentatively, D is TRBD1 (6 bases). The CDR3 loop spans 15 amino acids. Trimming took off 7 bases at V and 2 bases at J, with 17 bases between the two ends. CDR1 is SGHTA, CDR2 FQGNSA, per germline. The CDR3 loop reads CASTPGGASNYGYTF. The CDR3 DNA follows: TGTGCCAGCACCCCGGGGGGGGCGTCGAACTATGGCTACACCTTC.

This chain uses TRBV11-2 with TRBJ1-4, with D hard to call. The CDR3 has 12 residues. Germline CDR1 reads SGHAT; CDR2 reads FQNNGV. V shed 6 bases and J shed 8 bases, with 10 bases lying between them. In nucleotides, the CDR3 is TGTGCCAGCAGTGGACTCCTGGAAAAACTGTTTTTT. Protein product: CASSGLLEKLFF.

The CDR3 region is CASSSTSAAQYEQYF. In DNA form, the CDR3 reads TGTGCCAGCAGCTCGACTAGCGCGGCGCAATACGAGCAGTACTTC. The chain combines TRBV11-2 with TRBJ2-7; 8 nucleotides match TRBD2. Germline V CDR1 and CDR2: SGHAT, FQNNGV. This CDR3 comprises 15 residues. The ends lost 4 bases at V and 4 bases at J; junction bases unmatched: 9.

The chain couples TRBV12-3 or TRBV12-4 to TRBJ1-2; D is unresolved. This CDR3 spans 13 amino acids. The V end was cut by 5 bases, the J end by 4 bases, with 11 bases between. The CDR3 loop reads CASSVTSGYGYTF. The CDR3 DNA reads TGTGCCAGCAGTGTGACGAGCGGCTATGGCTACACCTTC.

The chain employs TRBV27 and TRBJ2-3; the D gene is possibly TRBD1 (6 bases). Germline CDR1 is MNHEY and CDR2 is SMNVEV (reference sequence). Trimming removed 5 bases at V and 6 bases at J, with 18 bases between. There are 15 residues in the CDR3. CDR3 sequence reads: CASSPTGLRLDTQYF. The CDR3 bases are TGTGCCAGCAGTCCAACAGGGCTCCGGTTGGATACGCAGTATTTT.

V gene TRBV30 combines with J gene TRBJ1-1, with D unresolved. Germline values: CDR1 GTSNPN, CDR2 SVGIG (reference sequence). The CDR3 is made up of 11 amino acids. Trimming cost V 3 bases and J 5 bases, with 7 bases left between them. The CDR3 nucleotides read TGTGCCTGGAGAGTGTGGACTGAAGCTTTCTTT. Protein sequence: CAWRVWTEAFF.

The chain uses TRBV28 and TRBJ1-4; weak D call: TRBD1 (5 bases). The germline gives CDR1 MDHEN, CDR2 SYDVKM. This CDR3 comprises 16 residues. Trimming cost V 7 bases and J 7 bases, with 22 bases left between them. The CDR3 region has the DNA TGTGCCAGCACTTCTTCGACGGGGACTGAGGCTGAAAAACTGTTTTTT. It is translated as CASTSSTGTEAEKLFF.

This chain links TRBV5-1 with TRBJ2-1; D may be TRBD2 (6 bases). Trimming pared 7 bases from V and 7 bases from J, leaving 12 bases between. Germline values: CDR1 SGHRS, CDR2 YFSETQ. CDR3 length equals 12 residues. Here the CDR3 reads CASYGSRNEQFF. Written as DNA, the CDR3 is TGCGCCAGCTACGGGAGTAGGAATGAGCAGTTCTTC.

The chain recombines TRBV11-3 with TRBJ1-1, with no clear D. Looked up from germline, CDR1 is SGHNT and CDR2 is YENEEA. There are 13 residues in the CDR3. V lost 3 bases and J 1 base, leaving 6 bases between the germline ends. CDR3 nucleotides: TGTGCCAGCAGCTTCGAGGGGAACACTGAAGCTTTCTTT. Its protein product is CASSFEGNTEAFF.

This clone has a single count. The J gene is TRBJ2-2, the V gene TRBV6-2 or TRBV6-3; the D is unclear. Germline CDR1 is MNHEY and CDR2 is SVGEGT. The CDR3 length is 12 residues. V lost 4 bases, J lost 9 bases, and 9 bases lay in between. The CDR3 sequence: CASSFPPWELFF. In DNA, the CDR3 is TGTGCCAGCAGTTTCCCCCCTTGGGAGCTGTTTTTT.

V and J are TRBV5-1 and TRBJ2-7; no clear D gene. V lost 2 bases and J 2 bases, leaving 11 bases between the germline ends. The CDR3 spans 14 residues. Germline CDR1 SGHRS, CDR2 YFSETQ. This chain's CDR3 is CASSLGITAYEQYF. The CDR3 bases are TGCGCCAGCAGCTTAGGGATCACCGCCTACGAGCAGTACTTC.

The chain joins TRBV7-3 to TRBJ1-1; weak D call: TRBD1 (6 bases). V lost 6 bases and J 2 bases, leaving 13 bases between the germline ends. This CDR3 has 14 residues. Germline V gives CDR1 SGHTA, CDR2 FQGTGA. As DNA, the CDR3 is TGTGCCAGCAGTCAAGCGGGGGGCAACACTGAAGCTTTCTTT. Its protein is CASSQAGGNTEAFF.

The chain couples TRBV5-1 to TRBJ1-1; 7 positions match TRBD1. The V gene end was trimmed by 4 bases and the J gene end by 4 bases; junction bases not matched to a gene: 7. Germline V gene lookup returns CDR1 SGHRS and CDR2 YFSETQ. This CDR3 is 14 amino acids long. The CDR3: CASSTGQFSTEAFF. CDR3 DNA: TGCGCCAGCAGCACGGGACAGTTCAGCACTGAAGCTTTCTTT.

The rearrangement links TRBV28 to TRBJ1-2; 9 nucleotides align to TRBD1. CDR1 is MDHEN and CDR2 is SYDVKM in the germline V gene. Trimming took 6 bases from V and 8 from J; bases not matched to a gene: 10. The CDR3 spans 14 residues. In DNA form, the CDR3 reads TGTGCCAGCAGCACTACAGGGGGCTCATGGGGCTACACCTTC. Residues: CASSTTGGSWGYTF.

The rearrangement joins TRBV10-3 to TRBJ2-3; 9 positions match TRBD1. The V segment lost 6 bases and the J segment 2 bases; nucleotides outside the gene matches: 6. This CDR3 region has 15 residues. Germline V gene sequence: CDR1 ENHRY, CDR2 SYGVKD. The CDR3 here is CAISLTGGPTDTQYF. In nucleotides, the CDR3 is TGTGCCATCAGCCTCACAGGGGGCCCCACAGATACGCAGTATTTT.

The V gene is TRBV4-1, the J gene TRBJ2-7; D call uncertain. Deletions cut 3 bases from V and 2 bases from J, with 11 bases between. Looked up from germline, CDR1 is MGHRA and CDR2 is YSYEKL. The CDR3 runs to 14 residues. The CDR3 spells CASSQSSTAYEQYF. CDR3 in DNA: TGCGCCAGCAGCCAGTCCAGTACAGCCTACGAGCAGTACTTC.

This chain uses TRBV2 with TRBJ1-1; TRBD1 aligns across 7 bases. The CDR3 is 14 residues long. CDR1 is SNHLY and CDR2 is FYNNEI in the germline V gene. The ends lost 6 bases at V and 0 bases at J; junction bases unmatched: 4. The CDR3 bases are TGTGCCAGCAGAACGACAGGGATGAACACTGAAGCTTTCTTT. As protein: CASRTTGMNTEAFF.

This chain links TRBV24-1 with TRBJ2-3; either TRBD1 or TRBD2 may fit D (6 bases each). Germline V gene sequence: CDR1 KGHDR, CDR2 SFDVKD. This CDR3 comprises 13 residues. V dropped 7 bases and J dropped 3 bases, with 10 bases sitting between them. The CDR3: CATSGGATDTQYF. DNA of the CDR3: TGTGCCACCAGCGGGGGCGCGACAGATACGCAGTATTTT.

The chain combines TRBV29-1 with TRBJ1-2, with 8 bases fitting TRBD1. The CDR3 contains 15 residues. Per the germline V gene, CDR1 is SQVTM and CDR2 is ANQGSEA. V shed 1 base and J 4 bases; nucleotides not matched to a gene: 8. The CDR3 DNA sequence: TGCAGCGTTGAAGGTGCCGGGACAGGACTCTATGGCTACACCTTC. Translating it yields CSVEGAGTGLYGYTF.

V is TRBV7-2 and J is TRBJ1-4; D possibly corresponds to TRBD1 (6 bases). The V and J ends lost 1 base and 7 bases respectively, with 10 bases between them. CDR3 length: 14 residues. The germline CDR1 and CDR2 sequences are SGHTA and FQGNSA. DNA of the CDR3: TGTGCCAGCAGCTTAGGGGGGCAGGGTGAAAAACTGTTTTTT. Translating gives CASSLGGQGEKLFF.

J is TRBJ1-1 and V is TRBV19; no clear D. The CDR3 has 12 amino acids. Deletions cut 2 bases from V and 11 bases from J, with 12 bases between. Germline loops: CDR1 LNHDA, CDR2 SQIVND (reference sequence). CDR3 residues: CASSISLGVAFF. The CDR3 DNA reads TGTGCCAGTAGTATATCCTTGGGCGTCGCTTTCTTT.

The chain is built from TRBV9 and TRBJ2-5; D is uncertain. The CDR3 is 15 amino acids. Trimming took off 3 bases at V and 0 bases at J, with 12 bases between the two ends. The V gene's germline CDR1 is SGDLS and CDR2 YYNGEE. The DNA for the CDR3 is TGTGCCAGCAGCGACTTCAGTGGGAACCAAGAGACCCAGTACTTC. It yields the protein CASSDFSGNQETQYF.

The CDR3 here is CASSYRQSTGELFF. The CDR3 nucleotides read TGTGCCAGCAGTTATCGACAGTCAACCGGGGAGCTGTTTTTT. V is TRBV6-5 and J is TRBJ2-2, with D perhaps TRBD1 (5 bases). Germline CDR1 is MNHEY and CDR2 is SVGAGI. This CDR3 region has 14 residues. V was shortened by 3 bases and J by 5 bases, with 10 bases between the two germline ends.

V usage is TRBV6-5 and J usage is TRBJ1-5; D is unresolved. Trimming left V 0 bases short and J 0 bases short, with 3 bases between. The V gene's germline CDR1 is MNHEY and CDR2 SVGAGI. The CDR3 loop spans 14 amino acids. As DNA, the CDR3 is TGTGCCAGCAGTTACTCTCGTAGCAATCAGCCCCAGCATTTT. Amino acid sequence: CASSYSRSNQPQHF.

The V gene is TRBV7-3, the J gene TRBJ2-5; D is possibly TRBD1 or TRBD2 (5 bases each). The CDR3 runs 13 residues. Germline values: CDR1 SGHTA, CDR2 FQGTGA. V lost 2 bases and J lost 4, with 8 bases in between. CDR3 sequence (DNA): TGTGCCAGCAGCTTATACGGGGCAGAGACCCAGTACTTC. This translates into CASSLYGAETQYF.

The chain combines TRBV9 with TRBJ2-1; a possible D gene is TRBD2 (5 bases). The germline V gene has CDR1 SGDLS and CDR2 YYNGEE. CDR3 length: 17 residues. The ends were cut back, 1 base at V and 2 bases at J, with 16 bases in the middle. CDR3: CASSVNHELAAYNEQFF. CDR3 DNA: TGTGCCAGCAGCGTAAATCATGAGCTAGCAGCCTACAATGAGCAGTTCTTC.

The J gene is TRBJ2-7, the V gene TRBV6-5; the match to TRBD1 covers 9 bases. This CDR3 comprises 13 residues. V lost 5 bases and J lost 5; bases outside the gene matches: 4. The germline gives CDR1 MNHEY, CDR2 SVGAGI. The CDR3 spells CASSRTGVDEQYF. The CDR3 nucleotides are TGTGCCAGCAGTAGGACAGGGGTGGACGAGCAGTACTTC.